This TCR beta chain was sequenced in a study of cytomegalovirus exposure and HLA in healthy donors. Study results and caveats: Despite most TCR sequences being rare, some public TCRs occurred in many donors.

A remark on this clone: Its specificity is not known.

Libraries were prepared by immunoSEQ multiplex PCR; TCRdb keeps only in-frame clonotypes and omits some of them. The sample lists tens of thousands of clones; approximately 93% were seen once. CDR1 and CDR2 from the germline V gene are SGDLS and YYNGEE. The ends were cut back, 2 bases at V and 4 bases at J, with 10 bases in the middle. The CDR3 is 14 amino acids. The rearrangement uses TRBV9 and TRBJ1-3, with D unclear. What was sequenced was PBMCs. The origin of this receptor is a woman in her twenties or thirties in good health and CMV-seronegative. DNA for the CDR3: TGTGCCAGCAGCGTCTCCTCGCAGGGAAACACCATATATTTT. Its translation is CASSVSSQGNTIYF.